These 32 T cell receptor beta chains share one sample of origin, sequenced in a study of response to subunit inactivated influenza vaccine. TCRdb re-analysed the RT-PCR reads in MiXCR, keeping a single row per CDR3 protein. The data contain hundreds of thousands of distinct CDR3 sequences, approximately 13% of them singletons. This specimen was PBMCs from blood, taken 14 to 15 days before vaccination. The receptor set was obtained from a man in his fifties or sixties who received an inactivated influenza vaccine.

The V and J genes are TRBV20-1 and TRBJ2-1; possibly TRBD2 for D (6 bases). This CDR3 spans 14 amino acids. Trimming shortened V by 7 bases and J by 4 bases, and 17 bases separated the two germline ends. Germline V gene lookup returns CDR1 DFQATT and CDR2 SNEGSKA (reference sequence). CDR3 sequence: CSGITSRGYNEQFF. DNA of the CDR3: TGCAGTGGAATAACTAGCCGCGGGTACAATGAGCAGTTCTTC.

The chain couples TRBV7-2 to TRBJ2-7, with TRBD2 matching over 8 bases. V lost 3 bases to trimming and J lost 7 bases; unmatched junction nucleotides: 11. CDR1 SGHTA and CDR2 FQGNSA come from the germline V gene. The CDR3 loop spans 15 amino acids. The CDR3 DNA reads as TGTGCCAGCAGCTTCAATACGGGAGGGCTGGGGGAGCAGTACTTC. The encoded protein is CASSFNTGGLGEQYF. Looking up the rest from reference TRBV7-2 and TRBJ2-7 gives the full variable domain: GAGVSQSPSNKVTEKGKDVELRCDPISGHTALYWYRQSLGQGLEFLIYFQGNSAPDKSGLPSDRFSAERTGGSVSTLTIQRTQQEDSAVYLCASSFNTGGLGEQYFGPGTRLTVT.

This clonotype was observed a handful of times. The chain employs TRBV12-3 or TRBV12-4 and TRBJ2-3; 12 nucleotides line up with TRBD2. V shed 5 bases, J shed 3 bases, and the junction held 6 bases outside the gene matches. This CDR3 has 16 residues. The CDR3 DNA is TGTGCCAGCAGTGGTGGGACTAGCGGGTTTACAGATACGCAGTATTTT. Translated: CASSGGTSGFTDTQYF.

This clonotype was recorded a few times. This chain links TRBV5-1 with TRBJ2-1, with a possible D match to TRBD2 (6 bases). The CDR3 runs 16 residues. V was cut by 5 bases and J by 1 base, with 16 bases left in between. Per the germline V gene, CDR1 is SGHRS and CDR2 is YFSETQ. The CDR3 coding sequence is TGCGCCAGCAGAAAGGGACTTTTGGGGTCCTACAATGAGCAGTTCTTC. This translates into CASRKGLLGSYNEQFF.

The J gene is TRBJ2-3, the V gene TRBV11-2; 9 bases are shared with TRBD1. Germline V gene sequence: CDR1 SGHAT, CDR2 FQNNGV. The V gene end was trimmed by 5 bases and the J gene end by 3 bases; junction bases not matched to a gene: 12. The length of the CDR3 is 17 residues. The CDR3 protein is CASSPKGGDRATDTQYF. The DNA of the CDR3 is TGTGCCAGCAGCCCGAAGGGCGGGGACAGGGCAACAGATACGCAGTATTTT. The whole variable domain, filled in from reference TRBV11-2 and TRBJ2-3, reads EAGVAQSPRYKIIEKRQSVAFWCNPISGHATLYWYQQILGQGPKLLIQFQNNGVVDDSQLPKDRFSAERLKGVDSTLKIQPAKLEDSAVYLCASSPKGGDRATDTQYFGPGTRLTVL.

The V gene is TRBV7-2, the J gene TRBJ2-1; weak D call: TRBD2 (7 bases). The germline V gene has CDR1 SGHTA and CDR2 FQGNSA. Trimming shortened V by 5 bases and J by 4 bases, and 12 bases separated the two germline ends. The CDR3 contains 14 residues. This chain's CDR3 is CASSNRGAYNEQFF. For the CDR3, the DNA is TGTGCCAGCAGCAACCGGGGGGCGTACAATGAGCAGTTCTTC.

This clonotype turned up a few times. This rearrangement joins TRBV12-3 or TRBV12-4 to TRBJ1-2; D is unresolved. CDR3 size: 13 residues. Trimming stripped 7 bases from V and 4 bases from J, with 13 bases between. The CDR3 loop reads CASNPHVGYGYTF. CDR3 sequence (DNA): TGTGCCAGCAATCCCCATGTGGGCTATGGCTACACCTTC.

The V call is TRBV12-3 or TRBV12-4, the J call TRBJ1-1; D ambiguous. This CDR3 is built from 15 residues. Trimming took off 3 bases at V and 1 base at J, with 12 bases between the two ends. CDR3 in DNA: TGTGCCAGCAGTTTGAGAGGGTCCCCGAACACTGAAGCTTTCTTT. It encodes CASSLRGSPNTEAFF.

This clonotype was counted between two and nine times. This chain uses TRBV30 with TRBJ2-1; 7 bases fit TRBD1. The CDR3 is made up of 14 amino acids. The germline V gene encodes CDR1 GTSNPN and CDR2 SVGIG (reference sequence). V was pared by 4 bases and J by 3 bases, with 6 bases of the junction left unmatched. CDR3 loop: CAWTDRTGYNEQFF. CDR3 sequence (DNA): TGTGCCTGGACCGACCGGACAGGCTACAATGAGCAGTTCTTC.

This clonotype was counted ten times or more. The CDR3 nucleotides are TGTGCCAGCAGTTTAATCCCCGGGGGGAGGCCCCAGCATTTT. This translates into CASSLIPGGRPQHF. The V call is TRBV28, the J call TRBJ1-5; TRBD1 is a possible D gene (5 bases). Trimming took 2 bases from V and 9 from J, leaving 14 bases between them. The CDR3 runs to 14 residues. Germline loops: CDR1 MDHEN, CDR2 SYDVKM.

The rearrangement links TRBV28 to TRBJ1-2; 9 bases are shared with TRBD1. In germline, CDR1 is MDHEN, CDR2 SYDVKM. V lost 6 bases, J lost 4 bases, and 6 bases stayed unmatched. The CDR3 has 14 residues. CDR3 protein: CASRSGTGTYGYTF. Written as DNA, the CDR3 is TGTGCCAGCAGGTCCGGGACAGGGACCTATGGCTACACCTTC.

This clonotype appeared a few times. The chain carries TRBV20-1 and TRBJ2-1; D assignment may be TRBD1 or TRBD2 (5 bases each). Germline V gene sequence: CDR1 DFQATT, CDR2 SNEGSKA (reference sequence). The CDR3 runs 13 residues. Trimming removed 6 bases at V and 5 bases at J, with 14 bases between. The CDR3 region has the DNA TGCAGTGCACTCCGGGGCCGAGACAATGAGCAGTTCTTC. Its protein is CSALRGRDNEQFF.

This clonotype was counted between two and nine times. This chain uses TRBV27 with TRBJ2-3; 10 bases align to TRBD2. The V gene's germline CDR1 is MNHEY and CDR2 SMNVEV (reference sequence). This CDR3 contains 16 residues. J lost 4 bases, V lost 3 bases, and 7 bases had no gene match. The CDR3 region has the DNA TGTGCCAGCAGTTTGTTAAGCGGGGGGGCCCCAGATACGCAGTATTTT. Its translation is CASSLLSGGAPDTQYF.

This clonotype was detected once. The V gene is TRBV6-2 or TRBV6-3, the J gene TRBJ1-6, with no clear D. In germline, CDR1 is MNHEY, CDR2 SVGEGT. The CDR3 runs to 13 residues. V was shortened by 2 bases and J by 12 bases, with 11 bases between the two germline ends. CDR3 sequence: CASSYGTGLPLHF. Here the CDR3 DNA reads TGTGCCAGCAGTTACGGTACGGGGTTACCCCTCCACTTT.

This chain uses TRBV4-2 with TRBJ2-2; D gene ambiguous. Trimming removed 0 bases from V and 2 bases from J, with 13 bases in between. The CDR3 has 17 amino acids. Germline V gene sequence: CDR1 LGHNA, CDR2 YNFKEQ. This chain's CDR3 is CASSQDPRRANTGELFF. The CDR3 DNA reads as TGTGCCAGCAGCCAAGATCCCCGGCGCGCAAACACCGGGGAGCTGTTTTTT.

This chain connects TRBV12-3 or TRBV12-4 to TRBJ2-7; D may be TRBD2 (6 bases). The CDR3 consists of 16 residues. Trimming shortened V by 5 bases and J by 5 bases, and 22 bases separated the two germline ends. The CDR3 is CASSPHRRGSGDEQYF. CDR3 in DNA: TGTGCCAGCAGTCCCCACCGACGGGGCTCGGGAGACGAGCAGTACTTC.

Details on this clonotype: An end of the junction does not agree with germline; a read error may underlie this. The J gene is TRBJ2-5, the V gene TRBV20-1; 9 bases are a match to TRBD2. Germline loops: CDR1 DFQATT, CDR2 SNEGSKA (reference sequence). The CDR3 runs to 17 residues. The CDR3: CSARLSSGRTWEATQDF. The CDR3 nucleotides are TGCAGTGCTAGATTGTCGAGCGGGAGGACTTGGGAAGCGACCCAGGACTTC.

This clonotype was counted a few times. The rearrangement links TRBV4-3 to TRBJ2-7; TRBD2 agrees at 15 bases. The length of the CDR3 is 19 residues. Germline-derived CDR1 and CDR2 are LGHNA and YSLEER. The ends lost 0 bases at V and 3 bases at J; junction bases unmatched: 9. CDR3 loop: CASSQDLGLAGGPLYEQYF. The CDR3 DNA reads as TGCGCCAGCAGCCAAGATTTGGGACTAGCGGGAGGCCCTCTCTACGAGCAGTACTTC.

This clonotype was observed a handful of times. The chain uses TRBV5-4 and TRBJ2-2; 7 nucleotides line up with TRBD1. Trimming took 0 bases from V and 7 from J; bases not matched to a gene: 3. From germline, CDR1 is SGHNT and CDR2 YYREEE (reference sequence). There are 14 residues in the CDR3. The CDR3 spells CASSLVRGIGELFF. The DNA for the CDR3 is TGTGCCAGCAGCTTGGTCAGGGGGATCGGGGAGCTGTTTTTT. The full variable domain, with the rest looked up from reference TRBV5-4 and TRBJ2-2, is ETGVTQSPTHLIKTRGQQVTLRCSSQSGHNTVSWYQQALGQGPQFIFQYYREEENGRGNFPPRFSGLQFPNYSSELNVNALELDDSALYLCASSLVRGIGELFFGEGSRLTVL.

J is TRBJ2-3 and V is TRBV9; TRBD1 might be the D (6 bases). Trimming stripped 7 bases from V and 6 bases from J, with 24 bases between. This CDR3 comprises 16 residues. Germline CDR1 is SGDLS and CDR2 is YYNGEE. CDR3 in amino acids: CASSAPLSRGSDTQYF. The CDR3, as DNA: TGTGCCAGCTCCGCACCGTTAAGCAGGGGTTCGGATACGCAGTATTTT.

This clonotype was seen more than once but under ten times. The chain carries TRBV6-2 or TRBV6-3 and TRBJ2-7; 7 bases line up with TRBD1. The CDR3 has 16 amino acids. The V gene end was trimmed by 6 bases and the J gene end by 1 base; junction bases not matched to a gene: 12. CDR1 is MNHEY and CDR2 is SVGEGT in the germline V gene. CDR3 DNA: TGTGCCAGCAGCACATACGACAGGGCGCTTTCCTACGAGCAGTACTTC. Its protein product is CASSTYDRALSYEQYF.

The chain carries TRBV4-3 and TRBJ2-1; D ambiguous. Germline CDR1 reads LGHNA; CDR2 reads YSLEER. The length of the CDR3 is 17 residues. Trimming left V 1 base short and J 0 bases short, with 13 bases between. CDR3 protein: CASSQGAALSSYNEQFF. Here the CDR3 DNA reads TGCGCCAGCAGCCAAGGTGCCGCGCTGAGCTCCTACAATGAGCAGTTCTTC.

V and J are TRBV7-3 and TRBJ2-1; D remains unclear. V lost 5 bases and J lost 11, with 13 bases in between. The CDR3 extends over 12 amino acids. The germline CDR1 and CDR2 sequences are SGHTA and FQGTGA. This chain's CDR3 is CASSPPGQKQFF. In nucleotides, the CDR3 is TGTGCCAGCAGCCCCCCCGGGCAAAAGCAGTTCTTC.

The V and J genes are TRBV7-6 and TRBJ2-5; D ambiguous. There are 14 residues in the CDR3. Germline assignment: CDR1 SGHVS and CDR2 FNYEAQ. Trimming took off 1 base at V and 0 bases at J, with 6 bases between the two ends. The DNA of the CDR3 is TGTGCCAGCAGCTTAGTATCTAACCAAGAGACCCAGTACTTC. Residues: CASSLVSNQETQYF.

V usage is TRBV5-1 and J usage is TRBJ2-2, with D hard to call. The CDR3 covers 15 residues. Trimming removed 2 bases at V and 2 bases at J, with 10 bases between. CDR1 is SGHRS, CDR2 YFSETQ, per germline. The CDR3 loop is CASSFQVPNTGELFF. The CDR3, as DNA: TGCGCCAGCAGCTTCCAGGTCCCAAACACCGGGGAGCTGTTTTTT.

This chain connects TRBV25-1 to TRBJ2-5; tentative D call: TRBD2 (5 bases). The CDR3 runs to 17 residues. Trimming cost V 0 bases and J 5 bases, with 19 bases left between them. CDR1 and CDR2 (germline): MGHDK, SYGVNS. The CDR3: CASSEYLGLGVVETQYF. CDR3 coding DNA: TGTGCCAGCAGTGAATATTTAGGACTGGGAGTCGTGGAGACCCAGTACTTC.

This clonotype was recorded a few times. The V call is TRBV4-2, the J call TRBJ2-1; 10 positions agree with TRBD2. The CDR3 has 17 residues. V lost 0 bases to trimming and J lost 3 bases; unmatched junction nucleotides: 5. The germline V gene has CDR1 LGHNA and CDR2 YNFKEQ. The CDR3, as DNA: TGTGCCAGCAGCCAAGAACGGGGACTAGCGAACTACAATGAGCAGTTCTTC. This translates into CASSQERGLANYNEQFF.

The chain joins TRBV5-1 to TRBJ1-2; D remains ambiguous. Trimming pared 0 bases from V and 8 bases from J, leaving 17 bases between. This CDR3 has 15 amino acids. Germline-derived CDR1 and CDR2 are SGHRS and YFSETQ. The CDR3 nucleotides are TGCGCCAGCAGCTTGGACGCAGGTTGGAATGCGGGCTACACCTTC. It yields the protein CASSLDAGWNAGYTF.

The J gene is TRBJ2-7, the V gene TRBV20-1, with D uncertain. The V end was cut by 4 bases, the J end by 2 bases, with 21 bases between. The germline V gene encodes CDR1 DFQATT and CDR2 SNEGSKA (reference sequence). The CDR3 loop spans 16 amino acids. In DNA, the CDR3 is TGCAGTGCTACAAATAACAAGGGATCTCTAACCTACGAGCAGTACTTC. Translating gives CSATNNKGSLTYEQYF.

The chain is built from TRBV20-1 and TRBJ2-3, with D unclear. CDR1 and CDR2 (germline): DFQATT, SNEGSKA (reference sequence). With 2 bases removed from V and 1 base from J, the gap between germline ends came to 10 bases. The CDR3 loop spans 14 amino acids. CDR3 coding DNA: TGCAGTGCTAGATTGGCGGCAGGCACAGATACGCAGTATTTT. It translates to CSARLAAGTDTQYF.

The gene calls are TRBV29-1 and TRBJ1-2, with 7 bases that match TRBD1. This CDR3 contains 15 residues. Looked up from germline, CDR1 is SQVTM and CDR2 is ANQGSEA. V gave up 3 bases and J gave up 8 bases; unmatched junction bases: 15. The CDR3 loop reads CSVEAGTDSLSGYTF. CDR3 nucleotide sequence: TGCAGCGTTGAGGCCGGGACAGACTCCTTATCCGGCTACACCTTC.

The chain uses TRBV7-9 and TRBJ2-3; 8 bases line up with TRBD1. The CDR3 contains 15 residues. J lost 2 bases, V lost 5 bases, and 6 bases had no gene match. Germline V gene data show CDR1 as SEHNR and CDR2 as FQNEAQ (reference sequence). CDR3 in DNA: TGTGCCAGCAGCAACAGACAGGGGCCCACAGATACGCAGTATTTT. Encoded protein: CASSNRQGPTDTQYF.